The 21 T cell receptor beta chains in this list originate from one sample, sequenced in a study of Graves' ophthalmopathy and Graves' hyperthyroidism. RNA transcripts were the template, and TCR beta CDR3 regions were amplified from them. In the first round, RT-PCR was carried out with HTBI primers, and a multiplex PCR formed the second round. TCRdb re-derived calls from the multiplex PCR reads in MiXCR, one entry per CDR3 protein. The sample lists about 700,000 distinct CDR3 sequences, about 38% occurring once. Sequencing was performed on peripheral blood. The receptors derive from an adult man with Graves' ophthalmopathy.

As concerns this clonotype: A much larger clone lies one base from this, so it may be a read error. The chain couples TRBV7-9 to TRBJ2-2; 7 bases are shared with TRBD2. The CDR3 runs 14 residues. Per germline, CDR1 SEHNR and CDR2 FQNEAQ (reference sequence). Losses at the gene ends were 7 bases for V and 5 bases for J; bases not matched to a gene: 7. CDR3 nucleotides: TGTGCCAGCACCCGGGGAGGGGTGACCGGGGAGCTGTTTTTT. This gives the protein CASTRGGVTGELFF.

This clonotype occurred many times. V and J are TRBV5-1 and TRBJ2-2; D unresolved. Trimming took off 1 base at V and 1 base at J, with 8 bases between the two ends. Per germline, CDR1 SGHRS and CDR2 YFSETQ. The CDR3 contains 15 residues. This chain's CDR3 is CASSLSARNTGELFF. In nucleotides, the CDR3 is TGCGCCAGCAGCTTGAGCGCTAGGAACACCGGGGAGCTGTTTTTT.

This clonotype was counted ten times or more. This chain uses TRBV29-1 with TRBJ1-1; D is ambiguous. This CDR3 has 13 amino acids. Trimming pared 7 bases from V and 7 bases from J, leaving 19 bases between. Germline V gives CDR1 SQVTM, CDR2 ANQGSEA. CDR3 sequence reads: CSGGGRGSGEAFF. CDR3 coding DNA: TGCAGCGGTGGCGGGCGGGGTAGCGGTGAAGCTTTCTTT.

The chain couples TRBV7-9 to TRBJ2-2; D might be TRBD2 (6 bases). The CDR3 is 18 amino acids. Germline V CDR1 and CDR2: SEHNR, FQNEAQ (reference sequence). V gave up 3 bases and J gave up 2 bases, with 19 bases separating them. The CDR3 region has the DNA TGTGCCAGCAGCTTTAGGCCTAACCCGGGGGAAAACACCGGGGAGCTGTTTTTT. The encoded protein is CASSFRPNPGENTGELFF.

The CDR3 spells CSVETGNTGGANVLTF. CDR3 bases: TGCAGCGTTGAGACAGGGAATACGGGAGGGGCCAACGTCCTGACTTTC. The chain combines TRBV29-1 with TRBJ2-6, with TRBD1 matching 7 bases. The V gene end was trimmed by 3 bases and the J gene end by 4 bases; junction bases not matched to a gene: 9. CDR1 and CDR2 (germline): SQVTM, ANQGSEA. This CDR3 has 16 amino acids.

This clonotype was picked up a small number of times. J is TRBJ1-1 and V is TRBV29-1, with D perhaps matching TRBD1 (5 bases). CDR1 and CDR2 from the germline V gene are SQVTM and ANQGSEA. V lost 8 bases and J lost 4, with 14 bases in between. This CDR3 spans 12 amino acids. The CDR3 bases are TGCAGCATCGACCCAGGGAGCACTGAAGCTTTCTTT. Translation: CSIDPGSTEAFF.

This clonotype has a count of ten or more. The chain uses TRBV9 and TRBJ2-6; 10 positions agree with TRBD1. This CDR3 has 16 amino acids. The V segment lost 4 bases and the J segment 6 bases; nucleotides outside the gene matches: 7. The germline V gene encodes CDR1 SGDLS and CDR2 YYNGEE. CDR3 region: CASSRDRGEEANVLTF. In DNA form, the CDR3 reads TGTGCCAGCAGCCGGGACAGGGGCGAGGAGGCCAACGTCCTGACTTTC.

For this clonotype: Germline is not matched at one junction end, which may reflect a read error. The chain links TRBV5-1 to TRBJ1-6, with D possibly being TRBD1 (6 bases). Germline V gene sequence: CDR1 SGHRS, CDR2 YFSETQ. This CDR3 has 16 amino acids. The CDR3 sequence is CASGQDRSSYNSPLHF. The CDR3 region has the DNA TGTGCCAGCGGCCAAGACAGGAGCTCCTATAATTCACCCCTCCACTTT.

Worth noting for this clonotype: Its ends do not fully match the called genes, so a read error is possible. The gene calls are TRBV7-9 and TRBJ2-7, with TRBD2 matching over 9 bases. Germline CDR1 reads SEHNR; CDR2 reads FQNEAQ (reference sequence). CDR3 size: 16 residues. CDR3 bases: TGTGTCAGCAGCCAAGTAGGGAGCGGGGGGAGGGCCGAGCAGTACTTC. Translated: CVSSQVGSGGRAEQYF.

This clonotype was counted ten times or more. The chain links TRBV6-5 to TRBJ1-1; D gene uncertain. Germline V gene lookup returns CDR1 MNHEY and CDR2 SVGAGI. The CDR3 runs 14 residues. V was pared by 2 bases and J by 5 bases, with 12 bases between. In DNA form, the CDR3 reads TGTGCCAGCAGTTACGATGAGAGAGCTACTGAAGCTTTCTTT. Its translation: CASSYDERATEAFF.

Comments on this clonotype: A much larger clone lies a single base off, so this may be a read error. This sequence joins TRBV12-5 and TRBJ1-2; D is unresolved. The CDR3 covers 13 residues. Germline-derived CDR1 and CDR2 are LGHNT and FRNRAP. DNA of the CDR3: TGTGCTAGTGGTTTGGGGGTCAACTATGACTACACCTTC. Amino acid sequence: CASGLGVNYDYTF.

This chain links TRBV29-1 with TRBJ1-2; no reliable D call. Trimming pared 8 bases from V and 8 bases from J, leaving 15 bases between. This CDR3 is built from 11 residues. Germline assignment: CDR1 SQVTM and CDR2 ANQGSEA. The CDR3 is CSQDAGVGYTF. In nucleotides, the CDR3 is TGCAGCCAAGATGCCGGGGTCGGCTACACCTTC. Filled out from reference TRBV29-1 and TRBJ1-2, the complete variable domain reads SAVISQKPSRDICQRGTSLTIQCQVDSQVTMMFWYRQQPGQSLTLIATANQGSEATYESGFVIDKFPISRPNLTFSTLTVSNMSPEDSSIYLCSQDAGVGYTFGSGTRLTVV.

The chain employs TRBV7-9 and TRBJ1-4; TRBD1 matches at 9 bases. The CDR3 covers 13 residues. Germline values: CDR1 SEHNR, CDR2 FQNEAQ (reference sequence). V lost 2 bases and J lost 10; bases outside the gene matches: 2. CDR3 coding DNA: TGTGCCAGCAGCTTAAGACAGGGGGGAAAACTGTTTTTT. It encodes CASSLRQGGKLFF.

This clonotype was found once. V usage is TRBV7-2 and J usage is TRBJ1-1; weak D call: TRBD1 (6 bases). This CDR3 has 16 residues. Trimming shortened V by 5 bases and J by 11 bases, and 27 bases separated the two germline ends. In germline, CDR1 is SGHTA, CDR2 FQGNSA. In nucleotides, the CDR3 is TGTGCCAGCAGCGAAACTGTGGGTCACAGGGAGGGAAATGCTTTCTTT. Protein: CASSETVGHREGNAFF.

This clonotype was observed at least ten times. The gene calls are TRBV29-1 and TRBJ2-7; D perhaps matches TRBD2 (7 bases). The CDR3 spans 12 residues. Germline loops: CDR1 SQVTM, CDR2 ANQGSEA. V lost 2 bases to trimming and J lost 4 bases, with 9 bases between them. The CDR3: CSVEKGGYEQYF. Written as DNA, the CDR3 is TGCAGCGTTGAAAAGGGGGGGTACGAGCAGTACTTC.

The chain couples TRBV29-1 to TRBJ1-4; D call uncertain. This CDR3 is 13 amino acids long. V lost 6 bases and J 8 bases, leaving 16 bases between the germline ends. Germline assignment: CDR1 SQVTM and CDR2 ANQGSEA. The CDR3 is CSVQRQLREKLFF. The CDR3 DNA reads TGCAGCGTGCAACGACAACTAAGGGAAAAACTGTTTTTT.

This clonotype was picked up many times. CDR3 residues: CASSLDATGELFF. CDR3 bases: TGTGCCAGCAGCCTGGACGCCACCGGGGAGCTGTTTTTT. The V call is TRBV7-9, the J call TRBJ2-2; D is undetermined. The CDR3 has 13 residues. Trimming removed 5 bases at V and 4 bases at J, with 8 bases between. Germline V gene sequence: CDR1 SEHNR, CDR2 FQNEAQ (reference sequence). The whole variable domain, remainder taken from reference TRBV7-9 and TRBJ2-2, is DTGVSQNPRHKITKRGQNVTFRCDPISEHNRLYWYRQTLGQGPEFLTYFQNEAQLEKSRLLSDRFSAERPKGSFSTLEIQRTEQGDSAMYLCASSLDATGELFFGEGSRLTVL.

This clonotype was counted at least ten times. J is TRBJ2-7 and V is TRBV20-1; D possibly corresponds to TRBD1 (5 bases). Germline V gene lookup returns CDR1 DFQATT and CDR2 SNEGSKA (reference sequence). This CDR3 comprises 12 residues. Trimming stripped 1 base from V and 2 bases from J, with 6 bases between. This CDR3 is CSARVGAYEQYF. In DNA, the CDR3 is TGCAGTGCTAGAGTAGGGGCCTACGAGCAGTACTTC.

The chain uses TRBV7-9 and TRBJ2-5; D not resolved. The assigned J gene may be wrong: the sequence end matches TRBJ2-1 better. The CDR3 is 13 residues long. Germline loops: CDR1 SEHNR, CDR2 FQNEAQ (reference sequence). CDR3 coding DNA: TGTGCCAGCAGCTTAGGGATTCACAATGAGCAGTTCTTC. It encodes CASSLGIHNEQFF.

The chain carries TRBV20-1 and TRBJ1-2, with D tentatively TRBD1 (5 bases). This CDR3 spans 14 amino acids. V lost 2 bases to trimming and J lost 2 bases, with 12 bases between them. Germline CDR1 and CDR2: DFQATT and SNEGSKA (reference sequence). The CDR3 region has the DNA TGCAGTGCTAGACCGGCCAGGGAGAACTATGGCTACACCTTC. Protein product: CSARPARENYGYTF.

V is TRBV30 and J is TRBJ2-5; 11 nucleotides align to TRBD2. V gave up 4 bases and J gave up 6 bases; unmatched junction bases: 10. The germline CDR1 and CDR2 sequences are GTSNPN and SVGIG (reference sequence). The CDR3 extends over 15 amino acids. CDR3 coding DNA: TGTGCCTGGAAATTGGCTAGCGGGGGGTTAAAGACCCAGTACTTC. It yields the protein CAWKLASGGLKTQYF.